This TCR beta chain is from a study of beta chain features in type 1 diabetes. Every bit of the isolated RNA underwent reverse transcription, so sequencing read expressed TCRB transcripts. The table came from immunoSEQ multiplex PCR; TCRdb's copy has only in-frame clones and leaves some out. In the table there are 250,000 to 400,000 clones, 14% of which are singletons. Germline assignment: CDR1 SGHTA and CDR2 FQGNSA. This CDR3 contains 13 residues. The V segment lost 7 bases and the J segment 2 bases; nucleotides outside the gene matches: 4. Sampling consisted of one heparinised blood draw per donor, averaging approximately 120 mL.

Source material: central memory CD4+ T cells from blood. The genes are TRBV7-2 and TRBJ2-5, with TRBD2 matching 7 bases. The receptor was derived from a man aged 25 to 40 in good health. The CDR3 region has the DNA TGTGCCAGCACCCCGGGACTACAAGAGACCCAGTACTTC. The encoded protein is CASTPGLQETQYF.